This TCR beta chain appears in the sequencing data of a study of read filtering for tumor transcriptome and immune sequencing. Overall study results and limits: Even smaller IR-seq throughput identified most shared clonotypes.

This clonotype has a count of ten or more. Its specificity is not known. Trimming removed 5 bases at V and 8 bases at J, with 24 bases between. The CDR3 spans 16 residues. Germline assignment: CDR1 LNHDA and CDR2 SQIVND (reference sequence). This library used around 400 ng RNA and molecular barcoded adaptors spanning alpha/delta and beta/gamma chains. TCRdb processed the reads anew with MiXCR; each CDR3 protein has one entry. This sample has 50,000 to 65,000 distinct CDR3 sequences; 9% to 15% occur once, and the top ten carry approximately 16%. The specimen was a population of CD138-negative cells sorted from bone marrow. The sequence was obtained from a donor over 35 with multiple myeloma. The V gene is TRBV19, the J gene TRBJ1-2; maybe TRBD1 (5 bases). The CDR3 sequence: CASSPTTRQTTKGYTF. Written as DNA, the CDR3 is TGTGCCAGTAGTCCGACGACCCGACAGACGACGAAGGGCTACACCTTC.